These T cell receptor beta chains were read from a single sample in a study of early T cells in non-severe SARS-CoV-2 infection. TCRdb re-called the 5' RACE reads with MiXCR, one entry per CDR3 protein. The top ten clones hold over 3% of a sample with 43,000 or so distinct CDR3 sequences, over 3% of them seen once. Sequencing was done on a sample of whole blood. The receptor set was obtained from an adult who was a healthcare worker with PCR-confirmed SARS-CoV-2 infection or an uninfected control (not recorded which). The CDR3 runs from the conserved cysteine through the conserved F or W.

>TRBJ1-2|TRBV28
CASTSMPGGNYGYTF
>TRBJ2-2|TRBV13
CASSPTGFVLHTGELFF
>TRBJ2-4|TRBV6-1
CASSPGQGQKNIQYF
>TRBJ1-1|TRBV5-4
CASSFNRGARNTEAFF
>TRBJ1-5|TRBV12-3/TRBV12-4
CASRGQGLEPQHF
>TRBJ2-1|TRBV7-6
CASSLDLRQGLSYNEQFF
>TRBJ2-7|TRBV18
CASSANHYEQYF
>TRBJ1-2|TRBV13
CASWAGGAFGYTF
>TRBJ1-1|TRBV20-1
CSASGRVNTEAFF
>TRBJ2-2|TRBV7-6
CASSKNTGELFF
>TRBJ2-5|TRBV5-5
CASSLNVETQYF
>TRBJ1-5|TRBV15
CATSRVGGGRQPQHF
>TRBJ2-1|TRBV7-3
CASSPGGVNNEQFF
>TRBJ2-1|TRBV29-1
CSVWRDEQFF
>TRBJ1-2|TRBV7-8
CASSSPTGEYGYTF
>TRBJ2-7|TRBV7-9
CASSLVDLRPYEQYF
>TRBJ2-2|TRBV11-3
CASRSGLGTGELFF
>TRBJ2-7|TRBV30
CACTDTYEQYF
>TRBJ2-7|TRBV6-5
CASRMTGYYEQYF
>TRBJ2-5|TRBV24-1
CATSGRGRDETQYF
>TRBJ2-1|TRBV29-1
CSVTSGSYYNEQFF
>TRBJ2-4|TRBV27
CASSRTILAKNIQYF
>TRBJ2-3|TRBV18
CASSPPVLQSADTQYF
>TRBJ2-5|TRBV10-3
CAISDRGGETQYF
>TRBJ2-3|TRBV19
CASSTYPGTGKVKDTQYF